These T cell receptor beta chains were read from a single sample in a study of blood T cell repertoires in COVID-19. Clones were read by immunoSEQ multiplex PCR, and TCRdb kept only the in-frame ones, dropping some. Among around 260,000 clones listed, around 80% were seen once. Sequenced input: peripheral blood. These receptors were taken from a man aged 55-75 years with acute or convalescent COVID-19. Each CDR3 is given with its conserved first and last residue. Each record gives: CDR3 DNA, CDR3 protein, clone size, J gene, V gene, D gene. The D gene is left open where the match is weak. Some rows mark clone size as missing; the rest say once, few, many or name a class of expanded clone.

CDR3 DNA: TGCGCCAGCAGCTTGGAGTCGGGGTCCTACAATGAGCAGTTCTTC; CDR3 protein: CASSLESGSYNEQFF; clone size: NA; J gene: TRBJ2-1; V gene: TRBV5-1; D gene: NA
CDR3 DNA: TGTGCCAGCAGTTCGAGCGGAGATACGCAGTATTTT; CDR3 protein: CASSSSGDTQYF; clone size: NA; J gene: TRBJ2-3; V gene: TRBV7-2; D gene: NA
CDR3 DNA: TGCAGCGTTTTAGGACTAGCCACCGGGGAGCTGTTTTTT; CDR3 protein: CSVLGLATGELFF; clone size: NA; J gene: TRBJ2-2; V gene: TRBV29-1; D gene: TRBD2
CDR3 DNA: TGTGCCAGCAGCTGGACAGGGGAGGGCGAGCAGTACTTC; CDR3 protein: CASSWTGEGEQYF; clone size: NA; J gene: TRBJ2-7; V gene: TRBV9; D gene: TRBD1
CDR3 DNA: TGTGCCAGCAGCCCAGGGGAACTTCATTCACCCCTCCACTTT; CDR3 protein: CASSPGELHSPLHF; clone size: NA; J gene: TRBJ1-6; V gene: TRBV7-9; D gene: NA
CDR3 DNA: TGTGCCAGCAGCTTAGGTGTCGGCACTGAAGCTTTCTTT; CDR3 protein: CASSLGVGTEAFF; clone size: NA; J gene: TRBJ1-1; V gene: TRBV7-2; D gene: NA
CDR3 DNA: TGTGCCAGCTCACCACCTGCTCTGGGCGGGGTTGAGACCCAGTACTTC; CDR3 protein: CASSPPALGGVETQYF; clone size: NA; J gene: TRBJ2-5; V gene: TRBV18; D gene: NA
CDR3 DNA: TGTGCCAGCAGCTCCCGGGACAGGTCCTACAATGAGCAGTTCTTC; CDR3 protein: CASSSRDRSYNEQFF; clone size: NA; J gene: TRBJ2-1; V gene: TRBV11-2; D gene: TRBD1
CDR3 DNA: TGTGCCAGCAGCTCCTGGGAGTCCACCGGGGAGCTGTTTTTT; CDR3 protein: CASSSWESTGELFF; clone size: NA; J gene: TRBJ2-2; V gene: TRBV7-3; D gene: NA
CDR3 DNA: TGCGCCAGCAGCTTGAAGTGGGACAGGGGGGATAACACTGAAGCTTTCTTT; CDR3 protein: CASSLKWDRGDNTEAFF; clone size: NA; J gene: TRBJ1-1; V gene: TRBV5-1; D gene: TRBD1
CDR3 DNA: TGTGCCAGCACCCCTTACCAGCGGTACGAGCAGTACTTC; CDR3 protein: CASTPYQRYEQYF; clone size: NA; J gene: TRBJ2-7; V gene: TRBV21-1; D gene: NA
CDR3 DNA: TGTGCCAGCAGCCCGACAGGTTGGTCCTACGAGCAGTACTTC; CDR3 protein: CASSPTGWSYEQYF; clone size: NA; J gene: TRBJ2-7; V gene: TRBV13; D gene: NA
CDR3 DNA: TGTGCCAGCTCACCCCAGGGAAACACTGAAGCTTTCTTT; CDR3 protein: CASSPQGNTEAFF; clone size: NA; J gene: TRBJ1-1; V gene: TRBV18; D gene: NA
CDR3 DNA: TGTGCCAGCAGTCTTCGGACAGGGGGGTCCTACAATGAGCAGTTCTTC; CDR3 protein: CASSLRTGGSYNEQFF; clone size: NA; J gene: TRBJ2-1; V gene: TRBV6-2/TRBV6-3; D gene: TRBD1
CDR3 DNA: TGTGCCAGCAGCGTAGAGCTAGCCCCCTACAATGAGCAGTTCTTC; CDR3 protein: CASSVELAPYNEQFF; clone size: once; J gene: TRBJ2-1; V gene: TRBV9; D gene: NA
CDR3 DNA: TGTGCCAGCAGCCAAGGGGGACAGGGACAATCACCCCTCCACTTT; CDR3 protein: CASSQGGQGQSPLHF; clone size: NA; J gene: TRBJ1-6; V gene: TRBV3-1/TRBV3-2; D gene: TRBD1
CDR3 DNA: TGTGCCAGCAGCCCCCAGTCTGGCGGGCAGTACTTC; CDR3 protein: CASSPQSGGQYF; clone size: NA; J gene: TRBJ2-7; V gene: TRBV9; D gene: NA
CDR3 DNA: TGTGCCAGCAGTTATAATCAGGGTTTCTACGAGCAGTACTTC; CDR3 protein: CASSYNQGFYEQYF; clone size: NA; J gene: TRBJ2-7; V gene: TRBV6-5; D gene: NA
CDR3 DNA: TGTGCCAGCAGTGAAATAAGGAGTGAGGGATTGGCTGAAGCTTTCTTT; CDR3 protein: CASSEIRSEGLAEAFF; clone size: NA; J gene: TRBJ1-1; V gene: TRBV2; D gene: NA